The 11 T cell receptor beta chains given below trace back to one sample, sequenced in a study of early T cells in non-severe SARS-CoV-2 infection. One entry per CDR3 protein results from TCRdb running MiXCR on the 5' RACE reads. The table includes 30,000 to 40,000 distinct CDR3 sequences, 8% to 9.5% detected once. Sequenced material: whole blood. Receptor source: an adult who was a healthcare worker with PCR-confirmed SARS-CoV-2 infection or an uninfected control (not recorded which).

This clonotype has a handful of counts. This chain links TRBV20-1 with TRBJ1-2; D is perhaps TRBD1 (6 bases). V was shortened by 3 bases and J by 0 bases, with 17 bases between the two germline ends. From germline, CDR1 is DFQATT and CDR2 SNEGSKA (reference sequence). CDR3 size: 16 residues. CDR3 sequence reads: CSASGGQGSPNYGYTF. The CDR3 coding sequence is TGCAGTGCTAGTGGGGGGCAGGGAAGCCCTAACTATGGCTACACCTTC.

This clonotype was seen ten or more times. The chain links TRBV10-3 to TRBJ2-2, with TRBD2 as a possible D gene (6 bases). The CDR3 length is 15 residues. Germline V gene lookup returns CDR1 ENHRY and CDR2 SYGVKD. V gave up 6 bases and J gave up 2 bases, with 13 bases separating them. This chain's CDR3 is CAIRRDSQNTGELFF. CDR3 DNA sequence: TGTGCCATCAGACGGGACTCTCAAAACACCGGGGAGCTGTTTTTT.

This clonotype occurred many times. The CDR3: CASSQSTGANTEAFF. CDR3 sequence (DNA): TGTGCCAGCAGCCAGTCTACAGGGGCGAACACTGAAGCTTTCTTT. The genes are TRBV14 and TRBJ1-1, with TRBD1 matching over 7 bases. The CDR3 contains 15 residues. Germline values: CDR1 SGHDN, CDR2 FVKESK. J was trimmed by 1 base and V by 3 bases; bases with no gene match: 5.

This clonotype has ten or more counts. This chain connects TRBV20-1 to TRBJ1-2; tentatively, D is TRBD1 (5 bases). The CDR3 runs 14 residues. Germline CDR1 is DFQATT and CDR2 is SNEGSKA (reference sequence). V was cut by 6 bases and J by 0 bases, with 14 bases left in between. CDR3 residues: CSADPQGANYGYTF. In DNA form, the CDR3 reads TGCAGTGCGGATCCCCAGGGAGCTAACTATGGCTACACCTTC.

In its sample, this clonotype was seen many times. This chain joins TRBV9 and TRBJ2-2; 7 bases align to TRBD1. The junction had 6 bases not matched to a gene; V was cut back by 3 bases and J by 7 bases. Germline CDR1 and CDR2: SGDLS and YYNGEE. The CDR3 has 14 amino acids. The CDR3 protein is CASSEPYRGGELFF. In nucleotides, the CDR3 is TGTGCCAGCAGCGAGCCTTACAGGGGCGGGGAGCTGTTTTTT.

This clonotype was counted ten times or more. This rearrangement joins TRBV19 to TRBJ2-1, with 10 bases fitting TRBD1. This CDR3 spans 15 amino acids. Germline V lookup: CDR1 LNHDA, CDR2 SQIVND (reference sequence). Trimming removed 6 bases from V and 7 bases from J; junction bases left unmatched: 9. As DNA, the CDR3 is TGTGCCAGTAGATCGACAGGGGGCAGGATAAATGAGCAGTTCTTC. Protein product: CASRSTGGRINEQFF. The full variable domain, completed using reference TRBV19 and TRBJ2-1, is DGGITQSPKYLFRKEGQNVTLSCEQNLNHDAMYWYRQDPGQGLRLIYYSQIVNDFQKGDIAEGYSVSREKKESFPLTVTSAQKNPTAFYLCASRSTGGRINEQFFGPGTRLTVL.

The chain is built from TRBV5-6 and TRBJ2-7; TRBD2 aligns across 8 bases. Germline values: CDR1 SGHDT, CDR2 YYEEEE. V was pared by 4 bases and J by 9 bases, with 12 bases of the junction left unmatched. The CDR3 is made up of 14 amino acids. The CDR3 here is CASSAELAALGQYF. The CDR3 DNA is TGTGCCAGCAGCGCGGAACTAGCGGCCTTGGGGCAGTACTTC.

The gene calls are TRBV11-2 and TRBJ2-3, with D possibly TRBD2 on 6 matching bases. The V gene's germline CDR1 is SGHAT and CDR2 FQNNGV. The V end lost 3 bases, the J end lost 2 bases, and 15 bases lay between the germline ends. There are 16 residues in the CDR3. The CDR3 loop is CASSFTQGLSTDTQYF. The CDR3 DNA follows: TGTGCCAGCAGCTTTACCCAGGGACTTTCCACAGATACGCAGTATTTT.

The chain joins TRBV12-5 to TRBJ1-1; possible D gene TRBD1, 5 bases. Germline assignment: CDR1 LGHNT and CDR2 FRNRAP. The CDR3 sequence is 14 residues long. Deletions cut 4 bases from V and 8 bases from J, with 17 bases between. CDR3 nucleotides: TGTGCTAGTGGTTCCGGGGCAGGGTATGTAGAAGCTTTCTTT. As protein: CASGSGAGYVEAFF.

As concerns this clonotype: A much larger clone differs by one base, so this may be a read error. V usage is TRBV5-4 and J usage is TRBJ2-5; D is ambiguous. The CDR3 extends over 15 amino acids. Germline V gene sequence: CDR1 SGHNT, CDR2 YYREEE (reference sequence). The CDR3 DNA reads as TGTGACAGCAGCGACCCCGCCCGGCGGCAAGAGACCCAGTACTTC. This gives the protein CDSSDPARRQETQYF.

This clonotype was detected ten times or more. The genes are TRBV7-2 and TRBJ1-3; no reliable D call. The ends were cut back, 5 bases at V and 0 bases at J, with 14 bases in the middle. The CDR3 spans 16 residues. Germline assignment: CDR1 SGHTA and CDR2 FQGNSA. CDR3 residues: CASSVVVSYSGNTIYF. Here the CDR3 DNA reads TGTGCCAGCAGCGTGGTCGTCTCCTACTCTGGAAACACCATATATTTT.